The clone carrying this T cell receptor (beta chain) was seen a handful of times. Its antigen is unknown. The entry originates in a study of beta chain features in type 1 diabetes. General study results and limits: Within the patient group, naive, central memory and Treg TCRB repertoires appeared more similar to each other than within healthy donors. For Type 1 diabetes patients, all four CD4+ subsets carried TCRB CDR3s that were moderately but significantly shorter.

Sequenced material consisted of expressed TCRB transcripts (all of the isolated RNA was reverse transcribed). Produced via immunoSEQ multiplex PCR; TCRdb's table is partial and in-frame only. In the table there are around 400,000 clones, about 15% of which are singletons. Trimming cost V 5 bases and J 6 bases, with 19 bases left between them. From germline, CDR1 is MDHEN and CDR2 SYDVKM. This CDR3 has 16 amino acids. The sequenced material came from naive CD4+ T cells from blood. The V call is TRBV28, the J call TRBJ2-2; maybe TRBD2 (6 bases). This TCR was recovered from a woman younger than 30 in good health. The CDR3 bases are TGTGCCAGCAGTGAGTCTAGCGCTTCAGGCGCCGGGGAGCTGTTTTTT. It specifies CASSESSASGAGELFF.